Listed below are T cell receptor beta chains from one sample, sequenced in a study of identical twins. TCRdb analysed the 5' RACE reads with MiXCR anew, one entry per CDR3 protein. The sample holds fewer than 500,000 distinct CDR3 sequences, roughly an eighth seen once. These data were likewise used in another study, on yellow fever vaccine responses in identical twins.

What was sequenced was CD4+ T cells sorted from blood. Source of these receptors: a woman aged 18-35 years in good health. CDR3s include the opening cysteine and the closing phenylalanine or tryptophan. A D gene is named only where the DNA matches it firmly. For some rows the clone size is stated as once, few or many, or as a class when expanded; others skip it.

J gene,D gene,V gene,clone size,CDR3 DNA,CDR3 protein
TRBJ2-7,TRBD1,TRBV3-1,-,TGTGCCAGCAGCCGCGGACAGGGGGGCTACGAGCAGTACTTC,CASSRGQGGYEQYF
TRBJ2-3,TRBD2,TRBV19,few,TGTGCCAGTGGTCGATCCGGGACTAGCGGGAGGAGGATAGATACGCAGTATTTT,CASGRSGTSGRRIDTQYF
TRBJ2-1,TRBD2,TRBV24-1,many,TGTGCCACCGGACGGACCGGGGGGGGCGGTGAGCAGTTCTTC,CATGRTGGGGEQFF
TRBJ2-7,-,TRBV12-3/TRBV12-4,-,TGTGCCAGCAGTCCCCGAGGGCACCTCTACGAGCAGTACTTC,CASSPRGHLYEQYF
TRBJ2-7,-,TRBV27,-,TGTGCCAGCAGTTTATTGGCAGGGGAAAGCTACGGGAGCTCCTACGAGCAGTACTTC,CASSLLAGESYGSSYEQYF
TRBJ1-5,-,TRBV29-1,-,TGCAGCGCCGGGCAAGGGGTCCATCAGCCCCAGCATTTT,CSAGQGVHQPQHF
TRBJ1-1,-,TRBV6-5,many,TGTGCCAGCAGTTACTCTGCAGGGGCCACTGAAGCTTTCTTT,CASSYSAGATEAFF
TRBJ1-2,TRBD1,TRBV25-1,few,TGTGCCAGCACTCGGACAGGGCATGGCTACACCTTC,CASTRTGHGYTF
TRBJ2-1,TRBD1,TRBV5-6,-,TGTGCCAGCAGCCCTTTCGCCGGGACAGGGGGCTGGAATGAGCAGTTCTTC,CASSPFAGTGGWNEQFF
TRBJ2-1,-,TRBV5-1,many,TGCGCCAGCAGCTTGAGCAGTTTCGCCTACAATGAGCAGTTCTTC,CASSLSSFAYNEQFF
TRBJ2-1,-,TRBV5-6,-,TGTGCCATCAGCCCAGGGGTTAACAATGAGCAGTTCTTC,CAISPGVNNEQFF
TRBJ2-1,-,TRBV29-1,few,TGCAGCGTTGAACCCAGGGGTAGGATCAATGAGCAGTTCTTC,CSVEPRGRINEQFF
TRBJ2-1,TRBD2,TRBV7-2,-,TGTGCCAGCAGCCCTAGACCGACTAGCGGGGACAATGAGCAGTTCTTC,CASSPRPTSGDNEQFF
TRBJ2-1,TRBD2,TRBV15,-,TGTGCCACCAGCAGAGACCCTAGCGGGAGAGGGGAATTCTTC,CATSRDPSGRGEFF
TRBJ2-3,-,TRBV21-1,few,TGTGCCAGCAGCGCCGTCCCGGCGGGGGCGGAAGATACGCAGTATTTT,CASSAVPAGAEDTQYF
TRBJ2-7,-,TRBV4-3,many,TGCGCCAGCAGCCAAGAATACAGGGCCGAGCAGTACTTC,CASSQEYRAEQYF
TRBJ2-2,TRBD1,TRBV11-3,few,TGTGCCAGCAGCCCGGGACAGGGGCCCGGGGAGCTGTTTTTT,CASSPGQGPGELFF
TRBJ2-4,-,TRBV12-3/TRBV12-4,few,TGTGCCAGCAGTTTAGCCGGTTTACTAGGGCCAGTATCCAAAAACATTCAGTACTTC,CASSLAGLLGPVSKNIQYF
TRBJ1-1,-,TRBV5-4,-,TGTGCCAGCAGATGGGAGCTGAACACTGAAGCTTTCTTT,CASRWELNTEAFF
TRBJ2-3,-,TRBV20-1,few,TGCAGTGCTAACCCTAACGGGGCAAGCACAGATACGCAGTATTTT,CSANPNGASTDTQYF
TRBJ2-4,-,TRBV15,few,TGTGCCACCAGCAGAGCACAGGGACAAACCAAAAACATTCAGTACTTC,CATSRAQGQTKNIQYF
TRBJ2-7,TRBD1,TRBV28,-,TGTGCCAGCAGTAACAGGGGGCGCGATCCGTACGAGCAGTACTTC,CASSNRGRDPYEQYF
TRBJ2-2,-,TRBV6-5,few,TGTGCCAGCAGCTACTTCTGGGGGGACACCGGGGAGCTGTTTTTT,CASSYFWGDTGELFF
TRBJ2-5,-,TRBV10-3,-,TGTGCCATCAGTGAGTCTAGGGGACAAGAGACCCAGTACTTC,CAISESRGQETQYF
TRBJ2-1,-,TRBV28,few,TGTGCCAGCAGTGACCCACGGGGGCAAGGGGGCAATGAGCAGTTCTTC,CASSDPRGQGGNEQFF
TRBJ2-1,TRBD2,TRBV2,-,TGTGCCAGCACATCGGGAGGGCCAAGTGAGTTCTTC,CASTSGGPSEFF
TRBJ2-2,TRBD1,TRBV12-3/TRBV12-4,few,TGTGCCAGCAGTTCCAGGGGGTCCGGGGAGCTGTTTTTT,CASSSRGSGELFF
TRBJ2-7,-,TRBV5-6,many,TGTGCCAGCAGCTTAGGGGGAAGGTACGAGCAGTACTTC,CASSLGGRYEQYF
TRBJ2-3,TRBD2,TRBV9,-,TGTGCCAGCAGCGTAGGAGCGGGAGTGGTAGATACGCAGTATTTT,CASSVGAGVVDTQYF
TRBJ1-2,TRBD1,TRBV4-2,few,TGTGCCAGCAGCCAATTCACTTTTTGGGGACAGAGGGGGAACTATGGCTACACCTTC,CASSQFTFWGQRGNYGYTF
TRBJ1-2,-,TRBV19,-,TGTGCCAGTAGTACCGCGGGGGGGGCCGCTAACTATGGCTACACCTTC,CASSTAGGAANYGYTF
TRBJ1-2,-,TRBV14,-,TGTGCCAGCAGCCAAGTAACGACAGTAGGAGGCTACACCTTC,CASSQVTTVGGYTF
TRBJ2-7,TRBD1,TRBV20-1,few,TGCAGTGCTAGTGACAGGGCCTACGAGCAGTACTTC,CSASDRAYEQYF
TRBJ2-3,-,TRBV2,few,TGTGCCAGCATGGTGGGAAGAGGGAGCACAGATACGCAGTATTTT,CASMVGRGSTDTQYF
TRBJ2-5,-,TRBV19,-,TGTGCCAGTAGCGACAACCAAGAGACCCAGTACTTC,CASSDNQETQYF
TRBJ2-7,TRBD1,TRBV20-1,few,TGCAGTGCTAGAGATGGCAGGACAGGGGGCAGGGAGCAGTACTTC,CSARDGRTGGREQYF
TRBJ2-5,-,TRBV6-5,few,TGTGCCAGCAGTTACTCGACGGAGACCCAGTACTTC,CASSYSTETQYF
TRBJ2-1,TRBD1,TRBV19,-,TGTGCCAGTAGTGCTACAGGGGGTTCCTACAATGAGCAGTTCTTC,CASSATGGSYNEQFF